Following are 17 T cell receptor beta chains from one sample sequenced in a study of cytomegalovirus exposure and HLA in healthy donors. Researchers ran the PCR with 60 Vbeta and 13 Jbeta primers. Clones were read by immunoSEQ multiplex PCR, and TCRdb kept only the in-frame ones, dropping some. Reported are some 120,000 clones; the ten largest clones contain approximately 2%. Sequencing was performed on PBMCs. The receptors here all came from a man aged 40-50 years in good health and CMV-seronegative.

The genes are TRBV28 and TRBJ2-7; maybe TRBD2 (6 bases). There are 15 residues in the CDR3. The germline V and J ends were trimmed by 4 bases and 0 bases, with 13 bases remaining between them. Germline CDR1 MDHEN, CDR2 SYDVKM. The CDR3 loop reads CASSSGTGSSYEQYF. CDR3 nucleotide sequence: TGTGCCAGCAGTTCCGGGACTGGGAGCTCCTACGAGCAGTACTTC. The full variable domain, with the rest looked up from reference TRBV28 and TRBJ2-7, is DVKVTQSSRYLVKRTGEKVFLECVQDMDHENMFWYRQDPGLGLRLIYFSYDVKMKEKGDIPEGYSVSREKKERFSLILESASTNQTSMYLCASSSGTGSSYEQYFGPGTRLTVT.

The J gene is TRBJ2-1, the V gene TRBV6-1; D is uncertain. Trimming took 0 bases from V and 3 from J, leaving 6 bases between them. There are 14 residues in the CDR3. Germline CDR1 MNHNS, CDR2 SASEGT. CDR3 coding DNA: TGTGCCAGCAGTGAAGCCCTAAGCTACAATGAGCAGTTCTTC. It specifies CASSEALSYNEQFF.

The rearrangement uses TRBV29-1 and TRBJ2-5; TRBD2 matches 13 bases. Germline V gene lookup returns CDR1 SQVTM and CDR2 ANQGSEA. J was trimmed by 4 bases and V by 4 bases; bases with no gene match: 0. The CDR3 totals 13 residues. Written as DNA, the CDR3 is TGCAGCGTTGGACTAGCGGGAGGAGAGACCCAGTACTTC. As protein: CSVGLAGGETQYF.

The V call is TRBV10-3, the J call TRBJ2-7; TRBD2 agrees at 14 bases. Unmatched junction bases numbered 5, after V lost 6 bases and J lost 7 bases. Germline V gene data show CDR1 as ENHRY and CDR2 as SYGVKD. The CDR3 runs to 14 residues. The chain's CDR3 is CAISGTSGSREQYF. In DNA form, the CDR3 reads TGTGCCATCAGCGGGACTAGCGGGAGTAGGGAGCAGTACTTC.

This chain links TRBV29-1 with TRBJ1-4, with D hard to call. This CDR3 is 12 amino acids long. V lost 4 bases and J 5 bases, leaving 8 bases between the germline ends. CDR1 is SQVTM, CDR2 ANQGSEA, per germline. This chain's CDR3 is CSVGHSNEKLFF. DNA of the CDR3: TGCAGCGTTGGTCACTCGAATGAAAAACTGTTTTTT.

The V call is TRBV15, the J call TRBJ1-5; D unclear. Germline lookup yields CDR1 LNHNV and CDR2 YYDKDF (reference sequence). Trimming shortened V by 0 bases and J by 4 bases, and 7 bases separated the two germline ends. This CDR3 spans 14 amino acids. The CDR3 is CATSRELANQPQHF. In DNA, the CDR3 is TGTGCCACCAGCAGAGAGCTGGCAAATCAGCCCCAGCATTTT.

Points on this clone: At one end, the junction sequence differs from germline, possibly due to a read error. V gene TRBV7-7 combines with J gene TRBJ2-2; a possible D gene is TRBD2 (6 bases). CDR3 length: 15 amino acids. The germline V gene has CDR1 SSHAT and CDR2 FNYEAQ (reference sequence). The CDR3 region is CASSLTSPGTGELFF. CDR3 nucleotides: TGTGCTAGCAGCTTAACTAGCCCTGGCACCGGGGAGCTGTTTTTT.

The chain combines TRBV2 with TRBJ1-3; D may be TRBD1 (6 bases). This CDR3 has 17 amino acids. V was trimmed by 4 bases and J by 2 bases, leaving 18 bases between them. The germline CDR1 and CDR2 sequences are SNHLY and FYNNEI. Here the CDR3 DNA reads TGTGCCAGCAGTGCCAGCCTCACAGGGATAACTGGAAACACCATATATTTT. Amino acid sequence: CASSASLTGITGNTIYF.

The chain employs TRBV5-1 and TRBJ2-7; 9 nucleotides match TRBD1. The CDR3 is 15 amino acids. V shed 4 bases and J 2 bases; nucleotides not matched to a gene: 7. The germline CDR1 and CDR2 sequences are SGHRS and YFSETQ. Here the CDR3 reads CASSRGTGIAYEQYF. In DNA, the CDR3 is TGCGCCAGCAGCCGCGGGACAGGGATCGCCTACGAGCAGTACTTC.

The chain employs TRBV19 and TRBJ2-7; D not resolved. The CDR3 sequence is 13 residues long. V lost 6 bases, J lost 3 bases, and 12 bases lay in between. Germline loops: CDR1 LNHDA, CDR2 SQIVND (reference sequence). CDR3: CASSPSLFYEQYF. CDR3 coding DNA: TGTGCCAGTAGCCCCTCCCTATTCTACGAGCAGTACTTC.

Remarks on this clone: At one end the junction does not follow the germline gene, possibly because of a read error. The chain recombines TRBV19 with TRBJ2-3; TRBD2 is a possible D gene (6 bases). The CDR3 is 17 residues long. CDR1 is LNHDA and CDR2 is SQIVND in the germline V gene (reference sequence). CDR3 region: CASSIGLVGGSTGTQYF. DNA of the CDR3: TGTGCCAGTAGTATAGGACTAGTTGGCGGATCTACAGGTACGCAGTATTTT.

The rearrangement links TRBV19 to TRBJ2-7, with 8 bases that match TRBD2. The CDR3 has 14 amino acids. V lost 5 bases, J lost 3 bases, and 6 bases stayed unmatched. Germline CDR1 and CDR2: LNHDA and SQIVND (reference sequence). Here the CDR3 reads CASSHTSGGYEQYF. In nucleotides, the CDR3 is TGTGCCAGTAGTCACACTAGCGGCGGCTACGAGCAGTACTTC. The full variable domain, rest sourced from reference TRBV19 and TRBJ2-7, is DGGITQSPKYLFRKEGQNVTLSCEQNLNHDAMYWYRQDPGQGLRLIYYSQIVNDFQKGDIAEGYSVSREKKESFPLTVTSAQKNPTAFYLCASSHTSGGYEQYFGPGTRLTVT.

The rearrangement links TRBV28 to TRBJ2-7, with 8 bases fitting TRBD2. The ends lost 2 bases at V and 4 bases at J; junction bases unmatched: 7. This CDR3 has 15 amino acids. Germline lookup yields CDR1 MDHEN and CDR2 SYDVKM. The CDR3 protein is CASSLKGLGGYEQYF. The CDR3 DNA reads as TGTGCCAGCAGTTTAAAGGGACTAGGGGGGTACGAGCAGTACTTC.

V is TRBV6-5 and J is TRBJ2-5; D perhaps matches TRBD1 (5 bases). The end of the DNA fits TRBJ2-7 better, so the J call may be wrong. From germline, CDR1 is MNHEY and CDR2 SVGAGI. This CDR3 is 15 amino acids long. CDR3 coding DNA: TGTGCCAGCAGTTACTCGAGTACAGGCTCCTACGAGCAGTACTTC. Its protein product is CASSYSSTGSYEQYF.

This chain joins TRBV19 and TRBJ2-3; D ambiguous. Germline CDR1 LNHDA, CDR2 SQIVND (reference sequence). This CDR3 is 13 amino acids long. V lost 4 bases and J lost 3, with 8 bases in between. CDR3 coding DNA: TGTGCCAGTAGTACGACTGGGACAGATACGCAGTATTTT. Translated, it gives CASSTTGTDTQYF.

The chain links TRBV30 to TRBJ2-1; D possibly corresponds to TRBD2 (5 bases). The CDR3 is 12 residues long. Trimming took off 0 bases at V and 8 bases at J, with 8 bases between the two ends. Germline lookup yields CDR1 GTSNPN and CDR2 SVGIG (reference sequence). The CDR3 reads CAWSVGADEQFF. The CDR3 DNA follows: TGTGCCTGGAGTGTTGGAGCGGATGAGCAGTTCTTC.

V and J are TRBV5-1 and TRBJ2-1, with TRBD2 matching 11 bases. Germline CDR1 is SGHRS and CDR2 is YFSETQ. V trimming: 0 bases; J trimming: 6 bases; junction bases outside the gene matches: 2. The length of the CDR3 is 15 residues. CDR3 coding DNA: TGCGCCAGCAGCTTGGAGGGGACTAGCGGCAATGAGCAGTTCTTC. Translation gives CASSLEGTSGNEQFF.